A selection of T cell receptor beta chains follows, all from one sample in a study of cytomegalovirus exposure and HLA in healthy donors. Assay used: immunoSEQ multiplex PCR; TCRdb lists only in-frame clones, some missing. The sample has 100,000 to 120,000 clones, around 86% seen once; the top ten hold 6.5% to 7%. The sequencing input was PBMCs. The receptors here all came from a man aged 25 to 40 in good health and CMV-seropositive. CDR3s include the opening cysteine and the closing phenylalanine or tryptophan. D genes are given only for firm matches. Only part of the rows carry a size: once, few, many, or a class if the clone is expanded.

size	V	D	J	DNA	CDR3
NA	TRBV2	NA	TRBJ1-6	TGTGCCAGGGGGGCCAGGGGATCACCCCTCCACTTT	CARGARGSPLHF
few	TRBV5-6	NA	TRBJ1-1	TGTGCCAGCAGCTTGCGGTACACTGAAGCTTTCTTT	CASSLRYTEAFF
NA	TRBV29-1	NA	TRBJ1-2	TGCAGCGTTGGGGCCTCGCCAGGCTATGGCTACACCTTC	CSVGASPGYGYTF
once	TRBV5-6	TRBD1	TRBJ1-5	TGTGCCAGCAGCGCGGACAGGGTCAGTAGCAATCAGCCCCAGCATTTT	CASSADRVSSNQPQHF
NA	TRBV9	NA	TRBJ1-2	TGTGCCAGCAGCGTAGATACGTTGTTCGGGGGATTCACCTTC	CASSVDTLFGGFTF
few	TRBV6-1	NA	TRBJ1-4	TGTGCCAGCAGTCGCCCGGCGGGGATCGAGGAAAAACTGTTTTTT	CASSRPAGIEEKLFF
NA	TRBV27	TRBD1	TRBJ2-7	TGTGCCAGCAGTACTCGGACAGGGTCCTACGAGCAGTACTTC	CASSTRTGSYEQYF
NA	TRBV28	NA	TRBJ1-5	TGTGCCAGCAGTTTCGGACAGACAGTCAATCAGCCCCAGCATTTT	CASSFGQTVNQPQHF
NA	TRBV15	NA	TRBJ1-2	TGTGCCACCAGCCCTACAGGGTACGACGGCTACACCTTC	CATSPTGYDGYTF
NA	TRBV30	NA	TRBJ2-7	TGTGCCTGGAGTATGGCAGGGGTAGTCTACGAGCAGTACTTC	CAWSMAGVVYEQYF
NA	TRBV7-8	NA	TRBJ2-3	TGTGCCAGCAGCTTAGTCAGAACAGATACGCAGTATTTT	CASSLVRTDTQYF
NA	TRBV7-2	TRBD1	TRBJ1-1	TGTGCCAGCCGGGCCCGGACAGGGGGCATGAACACTGAAGCTTTCTTT	CASRARTGGMNTEAFF
few	TRBV2	NA	TRBJ1-2	TGTGCCAGCAGTGAATCTGCAGGGAGGACCTTC	CASSESAGRTF
NA	TRBV2	TRBD1	TRBJ1-4	TGTGCCAGCAGGTTTCAGGGGGCTGGTGAAAAACTGTTTTTT	CASRFQGAGEKLFF
NA	TRBV28	NA	TRBJ2-7	TGTGCCAGCAGTTACGCGGGGGCAGGTTACGAGCAGTACTTC	CASSYAGAGYEQYF
NA	TRBV6-5	TRBD1	TRBJ1-3	TGTGCCACCACAGGGGGCTCTGGAAACACCATATATTTT	CATTGGSGNTIYF